By proportion, the clone carrying this TCR beta chain is medium-sized. The antigen is not known. This sample was taken from a study of beta chain features in type 1 diabetes. Broader study findings: The VDJ junctions of type 1 diabetes patients carried fewer insertions and more deletions. Moderate but significant shortening of TCRB CDR3s was recorded in all four CD4+ subsets from Type 1 diabetes patients.

CDR1 and CDR2 from the germline V gene are SQVTM and ANQGSEA. The CDR3 is 15 amino acids. Unmatched junction bases numbered 5, after V lost 1 base and J lost 8 bases. The authors reverse transcribed all of the isolated RNA, so sequencing captured expressed TCRB transcripts. Using immunoSEQ multiplex PCR, the repertoire was profiled, and TCRdb retains in-frame clones only, with some absent. This sample yields fewer than 200,000 clones, of which 10% to 15% are seen a single time; around 0.63% belongs to the top ten. The receptor was derived from a woman in her late teens or twenties in good health. The chain has TRBV29-1 and TRBJ2-1; 13 bases are a match to TRBD2. The sequencing input was central memory CD4+ T cells from blood. The DNA of the CDR3 is TGCAGCGTTGAAGGGACTAGCGGGAGTCGTGATGAGCAGTTCTTC. Translation: CSVEGTSGSRDEQFF.